The TCR beta chain under discussion was sequenced for a study of cytotoxic CD8 clonotypes in ibrutinib-treated CLL. The germline V gene has CDR1 LNHNV and CDR2 YYDKDF (reference sequence). V dropped 5 bases and J dropped 7; count of bases not matched to a gene: 9. The CDR3 is 14 residues long. With regard to this clone: Its antigen remains unidentified.

Whole-study results and caveats: Public clonotypes proved infrequent, and on treatment they shrank or remained steady. Starting clonality was above that of age-matched healthy donors and tracked circulating CD8+ T-cell counts.

Data came from immunoSEQ multiplex PCR; TCRdb stores just in-frame clones and leaves some out. This table has some 98,000 clones, about 72% appearing once. J is TRBJ2-5 and V is TRBV15; 8 bases line up with TRBD1. This TCR was sampled from a human donor with chronic lymphocytic leukemia. The sequencing used PBMCs, collected after 12 months of ibrutinib treatment. The CDR3 DNA sequence: TGTGCCACCAGCTCTGAACAGGGGGTGGGGACCCAGTACTTC. Its protein product is CATSSEQGVGTQYF.